The table lists the clone carrying this TCR beta chain with a few counts. Its antigen is not known. The sample belongs to a study of beta chain features in type 1 diabetes. cDNA synthesis used the whole RNA isolate, giving expressed TCRB sequences. The data were produced by immunoSEQ multiplex PCR, yet TCRdb's version contains in-frame clones alone and is incomplete. The sample lists roughly 500,000 clones, more than 9.5% occurring once. Germline V gene sequence: CDR1 LGHNA, CDR2 YNFKEQ. This CDR3 region has 16 residues. Trimming pared 2 bases from V and 1 base from J, leaving 12 bases between. Study outcomes and limitations: Within each of all four CD4+ subsets, Type 1 diabetes patients had TCRB CDR3s that were moderately but significantly shorter.

Central memory, naive, regulatory and stem cell-like memory CD4+ cells were sorted by CD45RO/CCR7/CD25/CD127/CD95/CD27. The sample taken for sequencing was naive CD4+ T cells from blood. The chain is built from TRBV4-2 and TRBJ2-1; D is possibly TRBD1 (6 bases). This sequence originates from a woman in her late teens or twenties in good health. The CDR3 sequence: CASSQTGIWSYNEQFF. The CDR3 DNA reads TGTGCCAGCAGCCAAACAGGGATTTGGTCCTACAATGAGCAGTTCTTC.